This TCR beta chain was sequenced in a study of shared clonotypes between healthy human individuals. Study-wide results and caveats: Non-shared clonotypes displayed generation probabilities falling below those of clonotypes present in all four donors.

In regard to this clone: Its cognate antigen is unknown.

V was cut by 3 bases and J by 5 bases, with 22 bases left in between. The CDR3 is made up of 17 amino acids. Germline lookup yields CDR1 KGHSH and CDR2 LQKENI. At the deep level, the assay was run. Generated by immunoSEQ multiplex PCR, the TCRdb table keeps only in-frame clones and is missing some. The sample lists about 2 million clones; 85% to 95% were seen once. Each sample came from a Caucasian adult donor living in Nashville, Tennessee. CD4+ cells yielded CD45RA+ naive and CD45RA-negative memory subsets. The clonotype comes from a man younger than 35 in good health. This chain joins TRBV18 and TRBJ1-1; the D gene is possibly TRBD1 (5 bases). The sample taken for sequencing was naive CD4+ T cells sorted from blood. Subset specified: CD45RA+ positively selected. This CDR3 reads CASSPGFGAGIGTEAFF. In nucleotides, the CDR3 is TGTGCCAGCTCACCGGGTTTTGGGGCTGGGATTGGAACTGAAGCTTTCTTT.